This TCR beta chain was sequenced during a study of blood T cell repertoires in COVID-19. Study details: The study drew acute and convalescent COVID-19 samples from the United States, Italy and Spain.

Germline CDR1 is MNHEY and CDR2 is SMNVEV (reference sequence). Trimming at V came to 6 bases and at J to 5 bases, leaving 12 bases not matched to a gene. CDR3 length equals 15 residues. Only in-frame clones appear in the TCRdb table, and some are missing; sequencing was by immunoSEQ multiplex PCR. The sample yields roughly 78,000 clones, about 89% seen once. The origin of this receptor is a man aged 55 to 70 with acute or convalescent COVID-19. The V call is TRBV27, the J call TRBJ2-7, with 8 positions matching TRBD1. The specimen was peripheral blood. DNA of the CDR3: TGTGCCAGCAGGGCCCGATGGACAGGGACAAACGAGCAGTACTTC. Its protein is CASRARWTGTNEQYF.